This TCR beta chain was sequenced during a study of CD8+ T cells in alopecia areata. Germline loops: CDR1 MGHRA, CDR2 YSYEKL. The CDR3 is 14 residues long. V lost 2 bases and J lost 2; bases outside the gene matches: 0. Study outcomes and limitations: Normal scalp had lower clonality than lesional scalp, with alopecia totalis/universalis lesions showing this most strongly.

Concerning this clone itself: Its antigen is still unknown.

In each case, RNA was isolated and then reverse transcribed into cDNA as the sequencing template. Method: immunoSEQ multiplex PCR; TCRdb's copy keeps in-frame clones and lacks some. Found here are approximately 150,000 clones, around 62% of them singletons; the top ten hold 36%. This sequence was found in a human donor in good health. The specimen sequenced was CD8+ T cells sorted from blood. V and J are TRBV4-1 and TRBJ2-7; 10 bases fit TRBD2. CDR3 in amino acids: CASSQLAGAYEQYF. In DNA, the CDR3 is TGCGCCAGCAGCCAACTAGCGGGAGCCTACGAGCAGTACTTC.